This T cell receptor beta chain was identified in a study of T cells in Graves' hyperthyroidism and ophthalmopathy. RNA transcripts provided the source from which TCR beta CDR3 regions were amplified. HTBI primers were employed in a first-round RT-PCR of the TCR CDR3. TCRdb re-called the multiplex PCR reads through MiXCR, storing one row per CDR3 protein. The sample carries 560,000 or so distinct CDR3 sequences, 15% to 20% recorded once. Clinical Activity Scores of at least 3, NOSPECS grades of at least 4 and durations under 3 months characterized ophthalmopathy patients. Diagnosis rested on symptoms, serum thyroxine and TRAb, thyroid ultrasound, and orbital computed tomography. This clonotype was counted ten times or more. Sequencing input: blood. The sequence derives from a man aged 40-55 years with Graves' ophthalmopathy.

CDR3 in DNA: TGTGCCACAATAAGACTGGCAAGCGAGCAGTACTTC. Amino acid sequence: CATIRLASEQYF. J is TRBJ2-7 and V is TRBV28, with unresolved D. CDR1 and CDR2 (germline): MDHEN, SYDVKM. The CDR3 is made up of 12 amino acids. V lost 10 bases and J 6 bases, leaving 16 bases between the germline ends. Complete variable domain (other parts from reference TRBV28 and TRBJ2-7): DVKVTQSSRYLVKRTGEKVFLECVQDMDHENMFWYRQDPGLGLRLIYFSYDVKMKEKGDIPEGYSVSREKKERFSLILESASTNQTSMYLCATIRLASEQYFGPGTRLTVT.